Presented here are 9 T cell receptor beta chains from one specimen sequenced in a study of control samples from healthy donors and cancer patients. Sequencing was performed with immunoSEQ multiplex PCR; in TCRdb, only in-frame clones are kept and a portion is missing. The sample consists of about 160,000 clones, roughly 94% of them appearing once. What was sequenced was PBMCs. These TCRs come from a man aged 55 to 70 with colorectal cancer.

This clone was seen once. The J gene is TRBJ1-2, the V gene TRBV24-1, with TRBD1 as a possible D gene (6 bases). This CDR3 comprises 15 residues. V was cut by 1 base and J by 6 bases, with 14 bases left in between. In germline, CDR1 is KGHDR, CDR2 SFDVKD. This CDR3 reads CATSDFRGGEHGYTF. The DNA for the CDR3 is TGTGCCACCAGTGATTTCAGGGGAGGGGAGCATGGCTACACCTTC.

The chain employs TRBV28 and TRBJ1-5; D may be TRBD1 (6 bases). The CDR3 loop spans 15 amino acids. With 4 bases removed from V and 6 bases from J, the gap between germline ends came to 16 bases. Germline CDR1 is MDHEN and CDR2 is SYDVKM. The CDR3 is CASSSNDRNSQPQHF. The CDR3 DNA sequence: TGTGCCAGCAGTTCCAACGACAGGAACAGTCAGCCCCAGCATTTT.

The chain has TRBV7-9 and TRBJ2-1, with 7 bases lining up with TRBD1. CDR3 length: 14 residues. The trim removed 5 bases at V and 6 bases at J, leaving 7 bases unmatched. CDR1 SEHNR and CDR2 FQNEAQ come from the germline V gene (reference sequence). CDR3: CASSLEGTVNEQFF. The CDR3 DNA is TGTGCCAGCAGCCTAGAAGGGACAGTCAATGAGCAGTTCTTC.

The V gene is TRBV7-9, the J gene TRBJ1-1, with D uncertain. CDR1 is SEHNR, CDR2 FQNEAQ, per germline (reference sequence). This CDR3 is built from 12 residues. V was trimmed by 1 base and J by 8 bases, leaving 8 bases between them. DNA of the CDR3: TGTGCCAGCAGCTTAGTCCGGGTCGAAGCTTTCTTT. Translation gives CASSLVRVEAFF.

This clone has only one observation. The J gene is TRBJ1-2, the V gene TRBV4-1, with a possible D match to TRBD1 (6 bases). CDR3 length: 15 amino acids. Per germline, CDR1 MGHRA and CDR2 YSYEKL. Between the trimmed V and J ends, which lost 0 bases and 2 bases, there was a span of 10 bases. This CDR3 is CASSQEGHINYGYTF. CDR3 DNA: TGCGCCAGCAGCCAAGAGGGACATATCAACTATGGCTACACCTTC.

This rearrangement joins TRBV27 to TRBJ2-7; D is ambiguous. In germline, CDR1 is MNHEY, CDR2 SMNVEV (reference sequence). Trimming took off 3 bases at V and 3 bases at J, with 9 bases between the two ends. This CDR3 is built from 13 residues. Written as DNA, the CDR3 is TGTGCCAGCAGTTTCGGCAGGAACTACGAGCAGTACTTC. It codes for CASSFGRNYEQYF.

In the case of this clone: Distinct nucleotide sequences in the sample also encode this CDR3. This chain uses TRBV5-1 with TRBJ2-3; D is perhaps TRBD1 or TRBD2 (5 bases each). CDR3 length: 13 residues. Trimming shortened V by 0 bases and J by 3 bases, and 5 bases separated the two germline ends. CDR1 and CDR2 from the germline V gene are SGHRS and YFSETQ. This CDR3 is CASSLGGTDTQYF. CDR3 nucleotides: TGCGCCAGCAGCTTGGGGGGGACAGATACGCAGTATTTT.

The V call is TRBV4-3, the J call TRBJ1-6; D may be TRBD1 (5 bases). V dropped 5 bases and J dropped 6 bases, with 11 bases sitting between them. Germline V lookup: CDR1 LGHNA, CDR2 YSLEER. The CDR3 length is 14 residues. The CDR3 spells CASSRGPPNSPLHF. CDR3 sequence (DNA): TGCGCCAGCAGCAGGGGACCACCTAATTCACCCCTCCACTTT.

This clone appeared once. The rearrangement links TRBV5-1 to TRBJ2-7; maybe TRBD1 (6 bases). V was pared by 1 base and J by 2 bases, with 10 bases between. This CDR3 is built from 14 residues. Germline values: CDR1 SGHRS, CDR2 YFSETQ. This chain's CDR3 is CASSLSGETYEQYF. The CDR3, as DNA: TGCGCCAGCAGCTTGTCAGGGGAAACCTACGAGCAGTACTTC. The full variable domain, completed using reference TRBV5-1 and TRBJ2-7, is KAGVTQTPRYLIKTRGQQVTLSCSPISGHRSVSWYQQTPGQGLQFLFEYFSETQRNKGNFPGRFSGRQFSNSRSEMNVSTLELGDSALYLCASSLSGETYEQYFGPGTRLTVT.